The 27 T cell receptor beta chains in this list originate from one sample, sequenced in a study of T cells in narcolepsy. Sequencing was performed with immunoSEQ multiplex PCR; in TCRdb, only in-frame clones are kept and a portion is missing. The sample consists of approximately 20,000 clones, approximately 90% of them appearing once. The sample comprised CD45RA- memory CD4+ T cells from PBMCs. The receptors derive from a human donor with narcolepsy.

CDR3 coding DNA: TGTGCCAGCTCACCGAGTACTGAAGCTTTCTTT. Protein: CASSPSTEAFF. The chain uses TRBV18 and TRBJ1-1; D gene unclear. CDR3 length equals 11 residues. Deletions cut 3 bases from V and 5 bases from J, with 4 bases between. Per germline, CDR1 KGHSH and CDR2 LQKENI.

This chain joins TRBV25-1 and TRBJ1-1, with D perhaps TRBD1 (5 bases). Trimming took 3 bases from V and 6 from J, leaving 14 bases between them. This CDR3 comprises 14 residues. Germline V CDR1 and CDR2: MGHDK, SYGVNS. The CDR3 DNA sequence: TGTGCCAGCAGTGAGCAGGGTCGAATTGCTGAAGCTTTCTTT. It yields the protein CASSEQGRIAEAFF.

The J gene is TRBJ1-3, the V gene TRBV7-9; D unresolved. Germline CDR1 and CDR2: SEHNR and FQNEAQ (reference sequence). V was cut by 7 bases and J by 2 bases, with 12 bases left in between. The CDR3 has 14 amino acids. The CDR3, as DNA: TGTGCCAGCATCCCGGGGAGGGCTGGAAACACCATATATTTT. Translation gives CASIPGRAGNTIYF.

The chain has TRBV6-5 and TRBJ2-7, with D tentatively TRBD2 (6 bases). The CDR3 runs to 14 residues. Trimming removed 0 bases at V and 6 bases at J, with 12 bases between. The germline V gene has CDR1 MNHEY and CDR2 SVGAGI. The CDR3 nucleotides are TGTGCCAGCAGTTACTCGGGCGGGATGGGCGAGCAGTACTTC. Protein product: CASSYSGGMGEQYF.

The gene calls are TRBV11-1 and TRBJ1-2; no firm D call. With 2 bases removed from V and 4 bases from J, the gap between germline ends came to 11 bases. The CDR3 sequence is 14 residues long. CDR1 and CDR2 (germline): SGHAT, FQDESV (reference sequence). CDR3 DNA: TGTGCCAGCAGCTTAATAGCGGGGATCTATGGCTACACCTTC. This translates into CASSLIAGIYGYTF.

The chain joins TRBV6-1 to TRBJ2-4; 9 bases agree with TRBD1. The CDR3 has 14 amino acids. After removal of 4 bases from V and 8 bases from J, the junction contained 6 bases not matched to a gene. From germline, CDR1 is MNHNS and CDR2 SASEGT. CDR3 DNA: TGTGCCAGCAGTGTCGGACAGGGGAGCGACATTCAGTACTTC. This sequence encodes CASSVGQGSDIQYF.

The chain uses TRBV7-6 and TRBJ1-3, with D possibly TRBD1 on 5 matching bases. CDR1 is SGHVS, CDR2 FNYEAQ, per germline. The CDR3 covers 17 residues. Trimming took 5 bases from V and 0 from J, leaving 17 bases between them. The CDR3 loop is CASSRSPAGFSGNTIYF. The DNA of the CDR3 is TGTGCCAGCAGCCGTTCTCCCGCAGGGTTCTCTGGAAACACCATATATTTT. Together with reference TRBV7-6 and TRBJ1-3, the CDR3 gives the full variable domain: GAGVSQSPRYKVTKRGQDVALRCDPISGHVSLYWYRQALGQGPEFLTYFNYEAQQDKSGLPNDRFSAERPEGSISTLTIQRTEQRDSAMYRCASSRSPAGFSGNTIYFGEGSWLTVV.

The chain uses TRBV9 and TRBJ2-5; D is possibly TRBD2 (6 bases). CDR1 is SGDLS and CDR2 is YYNGEE in the germline V gene. Trimming shortened V by 0 bases and J by 9 bases, and 9 bases separated the two germline ends. CDR3 size: 12 residues. The CDR3 coding sequence is TGTGCCAGCAGCGTAGTACCGGGGGCCCAGTACTTC. This gives the protein CASSVVPGAQYF.

This sequence joins TRBV7-9 and TRBJ1-4, with D unclear. This CDR3 is 15 amino acids long. From germline, CDR1 is SEHNR and CDR2 FQNEAQ (reference sequence). Deletions cut 6 bases from V and 8 bases from J, with 19 bases between. DNA for the CDR3: TGTGCCAGCAGTTCTCGGCAAGGGAAGGAGGAAAAACTGTTTTTT. The encoded protein is CASSSRQGKEEKLFF.

The chain links TRBV7-6 to TRBJ2-5, with D maybe TRBD2 (5 bases). The J call may be faulty, since TRBJ2-7 better matches the DNA end. The length of the CDR3 is 14 residues. Germline values: CDR1 SGHVS, CDR2 FNYEAQ. As DNA, the CDR3 is TGTGCCAGCAGCTCGCTTGGACTGAACTACGAGCAGTACTTC. It is translated as CASSSLGLNYEQYF.

The chain is built from TRBV29-1 and TRBJ2-3; D could derive from TRBD1 or TRBD2 (5 bases each). Trimming removed 7 bases from V and 3 bases from J, with 17 bases in between. CDR1 is SQVTM, CDR2 ANQGSEA, per germline. The CDR3 sequence is 14 residues long. CDR3 amino acids: CSASRGEMTDTQYF. For the CDR3, the DNA is TGCAGCGCCTCTAGAGGGGAGATGACAGATACGCAGTATTTT.

V and J are TRBV18 and TRBJ1-1, with D maybe TRBD1 (5 bases). V shed 5 bases and J shed 1 base, with 11 bases lying between them. Germline V gene data show CDR1 as KGHSH and CDR2 as LQKENI. The CDR3 is 14 residues long. The CDR3 region is CASSSRDRNTEAFF. CDR3 in DNA: TGTGCCAGCTCATCAAGAGACAGGAACACTGAAGCTTTCTTT.

The V call is TRBV28, the J call TRBJ2-7; 8 bases align to TRBD2. V was pared by 6 bases and J by 4 bases, with 8 bases of the junction left unmatched. Germline lookup yields CDR1 MDHEN and CDR2 SYDVKM. The CDR3 is made up of 14 amino acids. The CDR3 region has the DNA TGTGCCAGCAGCTTAACCAGCGGGGGATACGAGCAGTACTTC. This gives the protein CASSLTSGGYEQYF. The full variable domain, its missing parts supplied by reference TRBV28 and TRBJ2-7, is DVKVTQSSRYLVKRTGEKVFLECVQDMDHENMFWYRQDPGLGLRLIYFSYDVKMKEKGDIPEGYSVSREKKERFSLILESASTNQTSMYLCASSLTSGGYEQYFGPGTRLTVT.

This clone was counted a single time. This chain connects TRBV6-6 to TRBJ2-3, with TRBD1 as a possible D gene (5 bases). This CDR3 contains 13 residues. V was shortened by 6 bases and J by 4 bases, with 11 bases between the two germline ends. Germline CDR1 MNHNY, CDR2 SVGAGI (reference sequence). CDR3 region: CASRDSPSDTQYF. For the CDR3, the DNA is TGTGCCAGCAGAGACAGCCCTTCAGATACGCAGTATTTT.

The V and J genes are TRBV4-2 and TRBJ2-7, with D unclear. Germline CDR1 and CDR2: LGHNA and YNFKEQ. Trimming took off 0 bases at V and 0 bases at J, with 9 bases between the two ends. CDR3 length: 15 amino acids. As DNA, the CDR3 is TGTGCCAGCAGCCAAGATGGCCACGCCTCCTACGAGCAGTACTTC. It yields the protein CASSQDGHASYEQYF.

This chain links TRBV6-6 with TRBJ2-7; 12 bases align to TRBD1. V gave up 1 base and J gave up 4 bases; unmatched junction bases: 5. This CDR3 is built from 16 residues. Germline V CDR1 and CDR2: MNHNY, SVGAGI (reference sequence). CDR3 nucleotide sequence: TGTGCCAGCAGTTACTACCCGGGACAGGGGGCTTACGAGCAGTACTTC. Its translation: CASSYYPGQGAYEQYF.

This chain links TRBV6-5 with TRBJ2-7; D ambiguous. The CDR3 totals 12 residues. V was trimmed by 7 bases and J by 4 bases, leaving 11 bases between them. CDR1 and CDR2 (germline): MNHEY, SVGAGI. The CDR3 DNA reads as TGTGCCAGCACCGACCGGATTTACGAGCAGTACTTC. It is translated as CASTDRIYEQYF.

This chain uses TRBV30 with TRBJ1-2; no clear D gene. The germline V gene encodes CDR1 GTSNPN and CDR2 SVGIG (reference sequence). This CDR3 region has 12 residues. Trimming removed 2 bases at V and 1 base at J, with 5 bases between. This chain's CDR3 is CAWSLGNYGYTF. CDR3 sequence (DNA): TGTGCCTGGAGTTTGGGTAACTATGGCTACACCTTC.

The chain's CDR3 is CASSGIGTVNYGYTF. Written as DNA, the CDR3 is TGTGCCAGCAGCGGGATCGGGACAGTAAACTATGGCTACACCTTC. The chain carries TRBV6-1 and TRBJ1-2, with 7 bases aligning to TRBD1. From germline, CDR1 is MNHNS and CDR2 SASEGT. The CDR3 has 15 residues. V was pared by 6 bases and J by 2 bases, with 9 bases of the junction left unmatched.

CDR3 in amino acids: CASSFDRTTLDSNQPQHF. In nucleotides, the CDR3 is TGTGCCAGCAGTTTTGACAGGACTACTCTCGATAGCAATCAGCCCCAGCATTTT. This chain links TRBV28 with TRBJ1-5, with D possibly matching TRBD1 (6 bases). This CDR3 is 18 amino acids long. V lost 3 bases and J 0 bases, leaving 18 bases between the germline ends. Per the germline V gene, CDR1 is MDHEN and CDR2 is SYDVKM.

This chain links TRBV4-3 with TRBJ1-1; D possibly corresponds to TRBD1 (5 bases). The CDR3 is made up of 16 amino acids. Trimming stripped 0 bases from V and 10 bases from J, with 21 bases between. Germline lookup yields CDR1 LGHNA and CDR2 YSLEER. CDR3: CASSQEGGAGQLGAFF. The CDR3 nucleotides are TGCGCCAGCAGCCAAGAGGGTGGGGCCGGTCAGCTCGGAGCTTTCTTT.

The V and J genes are TRBV5-8 and TRBJ2-7, with D possibly matching TRBD1 (6 bases). Trimming stripped 4 bases from V and 1 base from J, with 15 bases between. This CDR3 region has 15 residues. Per the germline V gene, CDR1 is SGHTS and CDR2 is YDEGEE. The CDR3 DNA reads as TGTGCCAGCAGCCAACGCCAGGGGAGATCCTACGAGCAGTACTTC. This sequence encodes CASSQRQGRSYEQYF.

This chain joins TRBV18 and TRBJ2-7, with 10 bases aligning to TRBD1. CDR3 size: 14 residues. Germline assignment: CDR1 KGHSH and CDR2 LQKENI. V was pared by 3 bases and J by 9 bases, with 8 bases of the junction left unmatched. The CDR3 reads CASSPDRGTTRQYF. The CDR3 DNA follows: TGTGCCAGCTCACCGGACAGGGGGACTACGAGGCAGTACTTC.

This chain links TRBV5-1 with TRBJ1-2; D is possibly TRBD1 (5 bases). Deletions cut 4 bases from V and 7 bases from J, with 14 bases between. The CDR3 loop spans 13 amino acids. Looked up from germline, CDR1 is SGHRS and CDR2 is YFSETQ. The DNA of the CDR3 is TGCGCCAGCAGCCACGACAGACTATCTGGCTACACCTTC. Protein product: CASSHDRLSGYTF.

The rearrangement joins TRBV15 to TRBJ2-2; D may be TRBD1 or TRBD2 (5 bases each). V was clipped by 5 bases and J by 5 bases, with 15 bases between them. Per germline, CDR1 LNHNV and CDR2 YYDKDF (reference sequence). The CDR3 length is 15 residues. This CDR3 reads CATSGGRIQTGELFF. The CDR3 nucleotides read TGTGCCACCAGCGGGGGACGGATACAAACCGGGGAGCTGTTTTTT.

The CDR3 DNA follows: TGTGCCAGTAGTATCGGGATGGGGAACACTGAAGCTTTCTTT. Amino acids: CASSIGMGNTEAFF. V gene TRBV19 combines with J gene TRBJ1-1; unclear D gene. The V end lost 3 bases, the J end lost 1 base, and 9 bases lay between the germline ends. The CDR3 totals 14 residues. From germline, CDR1 is LNHDA and CDR2 SQIVND (reference sequence).

This clone was seen just once. The rearrangement joins TRBV11-1 to TRBJ2-1, with 11 positions matching TRBD2. V shed 5 bases and J 7 bases; nucleotides not matched to a gene: 16. The germline V gene encodes CDR1 SGHAT and CDR2 FQDESV (reference sequence). The CDR3 totals 18 residues. CDR3 sequence reads: CASSNSKNPGLAANEQFF. The CDR3 DNA reads as TGTGCCAGCAGCAACAGCAAAAACCCGGGACTAGCGGCGAATGAGCAGTTCTTC.